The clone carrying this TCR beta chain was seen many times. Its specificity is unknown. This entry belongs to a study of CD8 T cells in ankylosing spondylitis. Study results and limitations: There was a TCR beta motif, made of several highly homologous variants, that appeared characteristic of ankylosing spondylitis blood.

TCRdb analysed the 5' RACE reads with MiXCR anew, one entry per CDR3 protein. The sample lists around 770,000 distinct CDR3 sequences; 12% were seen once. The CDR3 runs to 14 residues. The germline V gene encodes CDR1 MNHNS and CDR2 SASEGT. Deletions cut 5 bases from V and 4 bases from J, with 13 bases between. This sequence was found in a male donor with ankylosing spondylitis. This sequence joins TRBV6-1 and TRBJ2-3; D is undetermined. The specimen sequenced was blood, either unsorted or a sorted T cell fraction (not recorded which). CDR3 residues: CASSLSQLADTQYF. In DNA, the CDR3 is TGTGCCAGCAGTCTTTCGCAACTCGCAGATACGCAGTATTTT.